The present TCR beta chain was sequenced within a study of long-term antiretroviral therapy in people with HIV. Findings and limits, study-wide: Patients on ART gained diversity, which nonetheless stayed below transplant donor controls. Unavailable data included ART adherence, viral resistance and therapy changes (switches in treatment). Blood draws took place between about 2004 and 2018 and possibly involved older ART regimens.

This clone came up a few times. Its antigen is undetermined. A v3.0 immunoSEQ assay was performed at survey level. Per-sample targets for sequencing were roughly 40,000-55,000 T-cell genomes. Libraries were prepared by immunoSEQ multiplex PCR; TCRdb keeps only in-frame clonotypes and omits some of them. The repertoire holds 28,000 or so clones, with about three quarters as singletons. Germline values: CDR1 SGHNT, CDR2 YYREEE (reference sequence). The CDR3 sequence is 13 residues long. The V and J ends lost 0 bases and 5 bases respectively, with 8 bases between them. Specimen: unsorted PBMCs, collected 1.5 years before starting antiretroviral therapy. The sequence was obtained from a man aged 18 to 29 with HIV. The genes are TRBV5-4 and TRBJ1-2; D not certain. CDR3 in amino acids: CASSLDAGYGYTF. DNA for the CDR3: TGTGCCAGCAGCTTGGATGCGGGATATGGCTACACCTTC.